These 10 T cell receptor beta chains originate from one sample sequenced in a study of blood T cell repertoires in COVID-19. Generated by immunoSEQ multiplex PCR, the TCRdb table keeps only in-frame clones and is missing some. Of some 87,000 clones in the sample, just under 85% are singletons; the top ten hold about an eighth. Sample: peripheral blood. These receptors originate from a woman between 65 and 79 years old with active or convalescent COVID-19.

CDR3 in DNA: TGTGCCAGCAGCCAAGGACCAGGGGAAGCCTATGGCTACACCTTC. It yields the protein CASSQGPGEAYGYTF. The rearrangement uses TRBV3-1 (or the pseudogene TRBV3-2) and TRBJ1-2, with D possibly being TRBD1 (6 bases). Trimming pared 1 base from V and 4 bases from J, leaving 13 bases between. The CDR3 is made up of 15 amino acids. In germline, CDR1 is LGHDT, CDR2 YNNKEL (reference sequence).

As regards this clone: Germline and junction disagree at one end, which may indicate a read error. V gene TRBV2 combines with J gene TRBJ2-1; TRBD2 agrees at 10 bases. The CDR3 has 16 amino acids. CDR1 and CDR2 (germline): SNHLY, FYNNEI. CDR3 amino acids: CANTGIETSGYIEQFF. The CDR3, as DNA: TGTGCCAACACCGGGATTGAGACTAGCGGGTACATTGAGCAGTTCTTC.

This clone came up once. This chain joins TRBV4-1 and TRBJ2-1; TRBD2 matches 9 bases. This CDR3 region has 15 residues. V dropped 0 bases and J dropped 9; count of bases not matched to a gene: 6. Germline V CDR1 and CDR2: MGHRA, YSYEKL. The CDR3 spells CASSQDRGGDLEQFF. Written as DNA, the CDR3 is TGCGCCAGCAGCCAAGATCGCGGGGGGGATCTTGAGCAGTTCTTC.

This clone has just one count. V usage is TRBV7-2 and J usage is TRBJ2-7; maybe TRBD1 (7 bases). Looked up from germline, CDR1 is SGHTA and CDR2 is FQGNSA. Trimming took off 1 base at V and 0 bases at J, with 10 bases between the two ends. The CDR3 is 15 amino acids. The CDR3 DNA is TGTGCCAGCAGCTTAGGGCAGGGGGGCTCCTACGAGCAGTACTTC. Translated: CASSLGQGGSYEQYF.

CDR3 sequence reads: CASSLMTGGRQPQHF. The CDR3 DNA follows: TGTGCCAGCAGCCTGATGACCGGAGGGCGTCAGCCCCAGCATTTT. V is TRBV5-5 and J is TRBJ1-5; no clear D. This CDR3 contains 15 residues. V lost 4 bases, J lost 6 bases, and 17 bases lay in between. The germline V gene encodes CDR1 SGHKS and CDR2 YYEKEE (reference sequence).

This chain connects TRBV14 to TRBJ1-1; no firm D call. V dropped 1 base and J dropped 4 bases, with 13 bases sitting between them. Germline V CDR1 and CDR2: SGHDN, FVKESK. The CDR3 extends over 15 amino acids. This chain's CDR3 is CASSQVMLAVTEAFF. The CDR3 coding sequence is TGTGCCAGCAGCCAAGTAATGCTGGCGGTCACTGAAGCTTTCTTT.

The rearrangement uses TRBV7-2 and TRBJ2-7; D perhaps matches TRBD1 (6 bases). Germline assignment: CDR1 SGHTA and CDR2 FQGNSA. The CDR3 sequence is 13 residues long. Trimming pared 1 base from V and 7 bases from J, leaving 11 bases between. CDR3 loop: CASSLVQGREQYF. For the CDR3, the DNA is TGTGCCAGCAGCTTAGTACAGGGCAGGGAGCAGTACTTC.

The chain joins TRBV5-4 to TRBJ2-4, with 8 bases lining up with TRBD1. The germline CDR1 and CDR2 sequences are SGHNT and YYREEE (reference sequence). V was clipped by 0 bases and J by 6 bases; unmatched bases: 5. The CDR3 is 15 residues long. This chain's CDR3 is CASSLGGQGSNIQYF. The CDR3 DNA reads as TGTGCCAGCAGCTTGGGTGGACAGGGCTCAAACATTCAGTACTTC.

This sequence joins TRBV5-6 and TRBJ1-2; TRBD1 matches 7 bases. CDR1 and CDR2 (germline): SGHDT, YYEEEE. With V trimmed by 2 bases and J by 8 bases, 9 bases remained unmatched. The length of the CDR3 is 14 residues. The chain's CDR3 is CASSLTGAQVGYTF. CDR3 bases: TGTGCCAGCAGCTTAACAGGGGCGCAAGTCGGCTACACCTTC.

This CDR3 is CASSRTGYQETQYF. The DNA of the CDR3 is TGCGCCAGCAGCAGGACAGGGTACCAAGAGACCCAGTACTTC. This chain connects TRBV5-1 to TRBJ2-5, with 8 bases fitting TRBD1. Germline lookup yields CDR1 SGHRS and CDR2 YFSETQ. After removal of 4 bases from V and 0 bases from J, the junction contained 2 bases not matched to a gene. This CDR3 has 14 residues.